The TCR beta chain described here comes from a study of T cells after yellow fever vaccination. This clonotype was seen a few times. V lost 2 bases and J lost 2, with 12 bases in between. The CDR3 length is 15 residues. CDR1 is SGHRS and CDR2 is YFSETQ in the germline V gene. TCRdb re-called the 5' RACE reads through MiXCR, storing one row per CDR3 protein. The data contain some 340,000 distinct CDR3 sequences, about 11% of them seen just once; the ten biggest clones take up roughly 3%. This receptor was identified in a young man who received the YFV17D yellow fever vaccine. This specimen consisted of CD4+ T cells sorted from PBMCs, obtained 45 days after the yellow fever booster vaccination. The genes are TRBV5-1 and TRBJ2-3, with D hard to call. In nucleotides, the CDR3 is TGCGCCAGCAGCTTAGAATCCCCGAACACAGATACGCAGTATTTT. It codes for CASSLESPNTDTQYF.